Listed here are 26 T cell receptor beta chains from one sample, sequenced in a study of blood T cell repertoires in COVID-19. The data were produced by immunoSEQ multiplex PCR, yet TCRdb's version contains in-frame clones alone and is incomplete. The sample includes tens of thousands of clones, more than 75% of them seen just once. Material: peripheral blood. The receptors shown here come from a human donor in a cohort sampled during active COVID-19.

This chain uses TRBV14 with TRBJ2-5, with D perhaps TRBD2 (6 bases). Trimming removed 7 bases at V and 2 bases at J, with 14 bases between. The CDR3 is made up of 14 amino acids. Per the germline V gene, CDR1 is SGHDN and CDR2 is FVKESK. The CDR3 here is CASKGGGEQETQYF. The CDR3 nucleotides read TGTGCCAGCAAAGGCGGCGGGGAGCAAGAGACCCAGTACTTC.

The chain links TRBV7-6 to TRBJ2-5; D is unclear. The V gene's germline CDR1 is SGHVS and CDR2 FNYEAQ. Trimming cost V 5 bases and J 2 bases, with 15 bases left between them. The CDR3 contains 15 residues. CDR3 sequence (DNA): TGTGCCAGCAGCCCACCCCTGTTGCGGCAAGAGACCCAGTACTTC. Its protein is CASSPPLLRQETQYF.

The chain uses TRBV12-3 or TRBV12-4 and TRBJ2-7; the D is unclear. The CDR3 length is 11 residues. The V gene lost 6 bases and the J gene lost 1 base, with 4 bases spanning the gap. For the CDR3, the DNA is TGTGCCAGCAGCGGGTCCTACGAGCAGTACTTC. This codes for CASSGSYEQYF.

The rearrangement joins TRBV28 to TRBJ1-2; D might be TRBD1 (6 bases). The CDR3 totals 16 residues. The V gene lost 3 bases and the J gene lost 5 bases, with 19 bases spanning the gap. CDR1 MDHEN and CDR2 SYDVKM come from the germline V gene. Written as DNA, the CDR3 is TGTGCCAGCAGTTTCCCGGACAGACTTTGGGGATATGGCTACACCTTC. It specifies CASSFPDRLWGYGYTF.

This clone has a handful of counts. V usage is TRBV27 and J usage is TRBJ1-2, with TRBD1 matching over 8 bases. CDR3 length: 15 amino acids. Germline assignment: CDR1 MNHEY and CDR2 SMNVEV (reference sequence). The junction had 8 bases not matched to a gene; V was cut back by 4 bases and J by 4 bases. CDR3 nucleotide sequence: TGTGCCAGCAGTTCGATGCAGGGGGCGAGCTATGGCTACACCTTC. Its protein product is CASSSMQGASYGYTF.

The V call is TRBV19, the J call TRBJ2-1, with 8 bases aligning to TRBD2. The V gene's germline CDR1 is LNHDA and CDR2 SQIVND (reference sequence). The CDR3 has 15 residues. The V and J ends lost 3 bases and 7 bases, in that order; junction bases with no gene match: 8. CDR3 in amino acids: CASSMTSGSLNEQFF. CDR3 coding DNA: TGTGCCAGTAGTATGACCAGCGGGAGTCTTAATGAGCAGTTCTTC.

The V and J genes are TRBV5-4 and TRBJ1-1, with D perhaps TRBD1 (6 bases). The CDR3 extends over 16 amino acids. CDR1 is SGHNT and CDR2 is YYREEE in the germline V gene (reference sequence). V was cut by 0 bases and J by 0 bases, with 12 bases left in between. The CDR3: CASSLGGQQMNTEAFF. The CDR3 DNA is TGTGCCAGCAGCTTGGGTGGACAGCAGATGAACACTGAAGCTTTCTTT.

This sequence joins TRBV7-8 and TRBJ1-2; TRBD1 might be the D (5 bases). The CDR3 spans 14 residues. The germline V gene encodes CDR1 SGHVS and CDR2 FQNEAQ. The V end was cut by 4 bases, the J end by 5 bases, with 14 bases between. The CDR3: CASSYGGEVYGYTF. In DNA, the CDR3 is TGTGCCAGCAGCTATGGAGGGGAGGTTTATGGCTACACCTTC.

The rearrangement joins TRBV4-1 to TRBJ2-1, with a weak D call TRBD2 (5 bases). The germline gives CDR1 MGHRA, CDR2 YSYEKL. The V gene lost 2 bases and the J gene lost 0 bases, with 11 bases spanning the gap. The CDR3 contains 16 residues. This CDR3 is CASSQSSASSYNEQFF. The CDR3 DNA reads TGCGCCAGCAGCCAAAGTAGCGCAAGCTCCTACAATGAGCAGTTCTTC.

The CDR3 is CASKVTGGENTEAFF. The CDR3 DNA is TGTGCCAGCAAAGTAACAGGGGGGGAGAACACTGAAGCTTTCTTT. The chain joins TRBV28 to TRBJ1-1; TRBD1 matches 8 bases. V trimming: 7 bases; J trimming: 1 base; junction bases outside the gene matches: 8. The CDR3 spans 15 residues. Germline V lookup: CDR1 MDHEN, CDR2 SYDVKM.

The chain recombines TRBV19 with TRBJ2-2; 7 bases align to TRBD1. J was trimmed by 1 base and V by 3 bases; bases with no gene match: 5. The CDR3 totals 16 residues. Germline-derived CDR1 and CDR2 are LNHDA and SQIVND (reference sequence). The CDR3 DNA follows: TGTGCCAGTAGTATGGGTTACAGGGGGAACACCGGGGAGCTGTTTTTT. Its protein is CASSMGYRGNTGELFF.

The chain's CDR3 is CASSSPRGERGRTDTQYF. Here the CDR3 DNA reads TGTGCCAGCAGCTCCCCCCGCGGAGAGCGGGGACGCACAGATACGCAGTATTTT. V is TRBV7-9 and J is TRBJ2-3; 7 nucleotides match TRBD2. CDR1 is SEHNR, CDR2 FQNEAQ, per germline (reference sequence). With V trimmed by 4 bases and J by 1 base, 14 bases remained unmatched. The CDR3 covers 18 residues.

The chain is built from TRBV5-6 and TRBJ2-1, with D possibly matching TRBD1 (6 bases). Looked up from germline, CDR1 is SGHDT and CDR2 is YYEEEE. Trimming removed 4 bases at V and 4 bases at J, with 18 bases between. The CDR3 contains 16 residues. CDR3 bases: TGTGCCAGCAGCGACGGGTGGCAGGGGCCTTACAATGAGCAGTTCTTC. It translates to CASSDGWQGPYNEQFF.

Concerning this clone: Other nucleotide sequences in the sample specify the same CDR3. The chain is built from TRBV29-1 and TRBJ1-5; D is perhaps TRBD1 (6 bases). The CDR3 loop spans 13 amino acids. The V end lost 4 bases, the J end lost 10 bases, and 17 bases lay between the germline ends. The germline CDR1 and CDR2 sequences are SQVTM and ANQGSEA. The CDR3 sequence: CSVGGAGGQPQHF. CDR3 in DNA: TGCAGCGTTGGTGGGGCGGGGGGGCAACCCCAGCATTTT.

The chain combines TRBV28 with TRBJ2-2, with TRBD2 as a possible D gene (6 bases). CDR3 length: 18 residues. Trimming shortened V by 3 bases and J by 1 base, and 18 bases separated the two germline ends. Germline V gene data show CDR1 as MDHEN and CDR2 as SYDVKM. CDR3 sequence reads: CASSLIGDAGKNTGELFF. The CDR3 DNA follows: TGTGCCAGCAGTTTGATCGGAGACGCGGGGAAGAACACCGGGGAGCTGTTTTTT.

The CDR3 reads CASSVGRYSGNTIYF. The DNA of the CDR3 is TGTGCCAGCAGCGTCGGGAGGTACTCTGGAAACACCATATATTTT. The rearrangement joins TRBV6-5 to TRBJ1-3, with D unresolved. Germline-derived CDR1 and CDR2 are MNHEY and SVGAGI. The CDR3 totals 15 residues. Trimming cost V 6 bases and J 0 bases, with 12 bases left between them.

The genes are TRBV4-1 and TRBJ2-3; the D gene is possibly TRBD1 (6 bases). The CDR3 loop spans 15 amino acids. Deletions cut 1 base from V and 2 bases from J, with 10 bases between. CDR1 and CDR2 from the germline V gene are MGHRA and YSYEKL. CDR3 DNA sequence: TGCGCCAGCAGCCAAGGATGGACAGACACAGATACGCAGTATTTT. It specifies CASSQGWTDTDTQYF.

The CDR3 is CASSVDPGNSPLHF. The CDR3 bases are TGTGCCAGCAGCGTAGATCCAGGGAATTCACCCCTCCACTTT. The gene calls are TRBV9 and TRBJ1-6, with D possibly being TRBD1 (5 bases). The V gene lost 0 bases and the J gene lost 7 bases, with 8 bases spanning the gap. This CDR3 is built from 14 residues. Germline V gives CDR1 SGDLS, CDR2 YYNGEE.

This chain connects TRBV19 to TRBJ1-2; 8 bases are shared with TRBD1. The CDR3 loop spans 17 amino acids. From germline, CDR1 is LNHDA and CDR2 SQIVND (reference sequence). Losses at the gene ends were 4 bases for V and 2 bases for J; bases not matched to a gene: 12. CDR3 DNA: TGTGCCAGTAGTACCTCACCCCGGGACAGGAACAACTATGGCTACACCTTC. This sequence encodes CASSTSPRDRNNYGYTF.

The chain joins TRBV7-9 to TRBJ1-2, with D hard to call. CDR1 is SEHNR and CDR2 is FQNEAQ in the germline V gene (reference sequence). The V gene lost 5 bases and the J gene lost 1 base, with 17 bases spanning the gap. This CDR3 has 16 residues. The CDR3, as DNA: TGTGCCAGCAGCCCGCGCCGGATTGAGGGTAACTATGGCTACACCTTC. Translating it yields CASSPRRIEGNYGYTF.

This sequence joins TRBV2 and TRBJ2-7; TRBD2 is a possible D gene (6 bases). Germline CDR1 reads SNHLY; CDR2 reads FYNNEI. This CDR3 spans 15 amino acids. V was pared by 6 bases and J by 4 bases, with 19 bases between. The CDR3 is CASRRSGTGLYEQYF. DNA of the CDR3: TGTGCCAGCAGGAGATCTGGGACTGGCTTATACGAGCAGTACTTC.

CDR3 sequence: CASSSLSGVTAYEQYF. Written as DNA, the CDR3 is TGTGCCAGCAGCTCGCTCTCAGGGGTTACCGCCTACGAGCAGTACTTC. The chain carries TRBV11-2 and TRBJ2-7, with D possibly matching TRBD1 (6 bases). CDR1 is SGHAT, CDR2 FQNNGV, per germline. Trimming pared 4 bases from V and 2 bases from J, leaving 18 bases between. The CDR3 sequence is 16 residues long.

This chain links TRBV7-3 with TRBJ1-1; D gene uncertain. V was trimmed by 5 bases and J by 3 bases, leaving 10 bases between them. This CDR3 has 13 residues. CDR1 and CDR2 from the germline V gene are SGHTA and FQGTGA. The CDR3 sequence: CASSRRADTEAFF. The CDR3 bases are TGTGCCAGCAGCCGGCGGGCTGACACTGAAGCTTTCTTT.

The chain combines TRBV6-2 or TRBV6-3 with TRBJ2-1; TRBD2 aligns across 8 bases. This CDR3 has 15 amino acids. Germline V gene lookup returns CDR1 MNHEY and CDR2 SVGEGT. J lost 5 bases, V lost 6 bases, and 9 bases had no gene match. The CDR3 DNA sequence: TGTGCCAGCAGCGAAGCGGGAGCCCACGACAATGAGCAGTTCTTC. It codes for CASSEAGAHDNEQFF.

V gene TRBV11-2 combines with J gene TRBJ2-7, with D unclear. Per germline, CDR1 SGHAT and CDR2 FQNNGV. This CDR3 is 14 amino acids long. Deletions cut 5 bases from V and 1 base from J, with 12 bases between. The CDR3 protein is CASSEEYGSYEQYF. The CDR3, as DNA: TGTGCCAGCAGCGAAGAATACGGGTCCTACGAGCAGTACTTC.

The rearrangement uses TRBV7-8 and TRBJ1-1, with TRBD1 identical over 7 bases. The V segment lost 8 bases and the J segment 4 bases; nucleotides outside the gene matches: 10. The CDR3 loop spans 14 amino acids. Per germline, CDR1 SGHVS and CDR2 FQNEAQ. The CDR3 DNA reads TGTGCCAGCGGCCTGACAGGGCTTGGCACTGAAGCTTTCTTT. Protein product: CASGLTGLGTEAFF.